Included here is one T cell receptor (beta chain) sequence, with context. The data derive from a study of OX40 agonist ivuxolimab in advanced cancers. Study overall: A partial response was reached by three patients: one with hepatocellular carcinoma and two with cutaneous melanoma.

Using immunoSEQ multiplex PCR, the repertoire was profiled, and TCRdb retains in-frame clones only, with some absent. The table includes tens of thousands of clones, around four fifths detected once. Trimming at V came to 3 bases and at J to 4 bases, leaving 6 bases not matched to a gene. From germline, CDR1 is SEHNR and CDR2 FQNEAQ (reference sequence). This CDR3 spans 14 amino acids. V usage is TRBV7-9 and J usage is TRBJ2-7; 7 bases line up with TRBD1. The sequences come from CD4+ or CD8+ T cells sorted from blood, collected in a trial of the OX40 agonist ivuxolimab. The TCR sequence derives from an adult with an advanced solid tumor such as melanoma, head and neck, liver or kidney cancer. The CDR3, as DNA: TGTGCCAGCAGCTTCGGGACAGCGTTTTACGAGCAGTACTTC. Translation: CASSFGTAFYEQYF.